Below, 20 T cell receptor beta chains from the same sample are listed, as sequenced in a study of early T cells in non-severe SARS-CoV-2 infection. TCRdb used MiXCR to reprocess the 5' RACE reads, holding one entry per CDR3 protein. The sample comprises fewer than 85,000 distinct CDR3 sequences, roughly a sixth of which are singletons, and less than 3.5% rests with the top ten. What was sequenced was whole blood. The receptors derive from an adult who was a healthcare worker with PCR-confirmed SARS-CoV-2 infection or an uninfected control (not recorded which).

The genes are TRBV5-1 and TRBJ2-3; D is ambiguous. Germline V lookup: CDR1 SGHRS, CDR2 YFSETQ. With 0 bases removed from V and 3 bases from J, the gap between germline ends came to 8 bases. The CDR3 runs 14 residues. The CDR3 spells CASSLAGHTDTQYF. As DNA, the CDR3 is TGCGCCAGCAGCTTGGCAGGCCATACAGATACGCAGTATTTT.

The chain recombines TRBV28 with TRBJ2-6; D is possibly TRBD1 or TRBD2 (5 bases each). Germline values: CDR1 MDHEN, CDR2 SYDVKM. Trimming cost V 6 bases and J 4 bases, with 13 bases left between them. This CDR3 region has 15 residues. For the CDR3, the DNA is TGTGCCAGCAGCTCCAACGGGGCGGGGGCCAACGTCCTGACTTTC. This gives the protein CASSSNGAGANVLTF.

This chain links TRBV6-5 with TRBJ2-7, with unresolved D. V lost 2 bases and J lost 0, with 17 bases in between. Germline-derived CDR1 and CDR2 are MNHEY and SVGAGI. The CDR3 contains 17 residues. CDR3 sequence reads: CASSYRVPRAHSYEQYF. CDR3 sequence (DNA): TGTGCCAGCAGTTACCGAGTCCCCCGAGCGCACTCCTACGAGCAGTACTTC.

This sequence joins TRBV12-3 or TRBV12-4 and TRBJ1-5; D remains unclear. V was trimmed by 4 bases and J by 0 bases, leaving 7 bases between them. The length of the CDR3 is 14 residues. CDR3 DNA: TGTGCCAGCAGTTCCTATTATAGCAATCAGCCCCAGCATTTT. Protein product: CASSSYYSNQPQHF.

This clonotype was observed at least ten times. The V call is TRBV29-1, the J call TRBJ1-2; a weak D match, TRBD1 (6 bases). The germline gives CDR1 SQVTM, CDR2 ANQGSEA. The CDR3 covers 12 residues. Trimming took 7 bases from V and 8 from J, leaving 17 bases between them. CDR3 in amino acids: CSAPQERGGYTF. The CDR3 DNA reads TGCAGCGCCCCACAGGAAAGGGGGGGCTACACCTTC. The variable domain in full, with the rest retrieved from reference TRBV29-1 and TRBJ1-2, is SAVISQKPSRDICQRGTSLTIQCQVDSQVTMMFWYRQQPGQSLTLIATANQGSEATYESGFVIDKFPISRPNLTFSTLTVSNMSPEDSSIYLCSAPQERGGYTFGSGTRLTVV.

This clonotype was recorded a few times. The chain carries TRBV2 and TRBJ2-7, with TRBD2 matching over 10 bases. CDR3 length: 14 residues. The V gene's germline CDR1 is SNHLY and CDR2 FYNNEI. J gave up 6 bases and V 5 bases, and 7 bases lay outside the gene matches. CDR3 sequence reads: CASSQREGLGEQYF. The CDR3, as DNA: TGTGCCAGCAGTCAGCGGGAGGGCCTCGGCGAGCAGTACTTC.

The chain links TRBV7-9 to TRBJ2-1; 7 positions match TRBD2. The V and J ends lost 3 bases and 5 bases, in that order; junction bases with no gene match: 4. CDR3 length: 14 amino acids. Germline V lookup: CDR1 SEHNR, CDR2 FQNEAQ (reference sequence). The CDR3 region has the DNA TGTGCCAGCAGCTTTACTAGCGATAACAATGAGCAGTTCTTC. Translated: CASSFTSDNNEQFF.

In its sample, this clonotype was seen a few times. J is TRBJ2-1 and V is TRBV13, with no clear D. V lost 5 bases and J 7 bases, leaving 18 bases between the germline ends. The CDR3 is 15 residues long. Per germline, CDR1 PRHDT and CDR2 FYEKMQ (reference sequence). The DNA of the CDR3 is TGTGCCAGCAGCATACGGACCGTGACGAGGAATGAGCAGTTCTTC. This gives the protein CASSIRTVTRNEQFF.

This clonotype was seen only a few times. The V call is TRBV7-9, the J call TRBJ1-1; D is uncertain. Germline CDR1 and CDR2: SEHNR and FQNEAQ (reference sequence). The CDR3 has 14 residues. Between the trimmed V and J ends, which lost 2 bases and 1 base, there was a span of 8 bases. The DNA for the CDR3 is TGTGCCAGCAGCTTACTTATCGAGAACACTGAAGCTTTCTTT. This codes for CASSLLIENTEAFF.

V gene TRBV30 combines with J gene TRBJ2-3; TRBD2 matches at 10 bases. Germline values: CDR1 GTSNPN, CDR2 SVGIG (reference sequence). After removal of 0 bases from V and 7 bases from J, the junction contained 7 bases not matched to a gene. The CDR3 runs to 15 residues. The CDR3 loop reads CAWSVRAGGSNTQYF. The CDR3 DNA follows: TGTGCCTGGAGTGTACGAGCGGGAGGGTCAAATACGCAGTATTTT. The whole variable domain, filled in from reference TRBV30 and TRBJ2-3, reads SQTIHQWPATLVQPVGSPLSLECTVEGTSNPNLYWYRQAAGRGLQLLFYSVGIGQISSEVPQNLSASRPQDRQFILSSKKLLLSDSGFYLCAWSVRAGGSNTQYFGPGTRLTVL.

This clonotype has more than one count but fewer than ten. The genes are TRBV18 and TRBJ2-1; D is possibly TRBD2 (6 bases). V was cut by 6 bases and J by 5 bases, with 20 bases left in between. In germline, CDR1 is KGHSH, CDR2 LQKENI. This CDR3 contains 16 residues. DNA for the CDR3: TGTGCCAGCTCCATCACCCGGGACTGGGGGGACAATGAGCAGTTCTTC. The encoded protein is CASSITRDWGDNEQFF.

The chain employs TRBV7-9 and TRBJ1-3; tentative D call: TRBD1 (6 bases). The germline CDR1 and CDR2 sequences are SEHNR and FQNEAQ (reference sequence). Trimming shortened V by 2 bases and J by 0 bases, and 11 bases separated the two germline ends. This CDR3 comprises 16 residues. DNA of the CDR3: TGTGCCAGCAGCTTAATTACGGGGGCCTCTGGAAACACCATATATTTT. It yields the protein CASSLITGASGNTIYF. Full variable domain (outside the CDR3, taken from reference TRBV7-9 and TRBJ1-3): DTGVSQNPRHKITKRGQNVTFRCDPISEHNRLYWYRQTLGQGPEFLTYFQNEAQLEKSRLLSDRFSAERPKGSFSTLEIQRTEQGDSAMYLCASSLITGASGNTIYFGEGSWLTVV.

The chain couples TRBV15 to TRBJ2-1; unclear D gene. The V end was cut by 1 base, the J end by 3 bases, with 16 bases between. CDR1 and CDR2 from the germline V gene are LNHNV and YYDKDF (reference sequence). The CDR3 covers 17 residues. Here the CDR3 DNA reads TGTGCCACCAGCAGAGTCGACGGTCGGAGATACTACAATGAGCAGTTCTTC. Protein sequence: CATSRVDGRRYYNEQFF.

This clonotype was counted many times. The chain carries TRBV29-1 and TRBJ2-5; 9 bases fit TRBD1. The CDR3 sequence is 12 residues long. Trimming took 6 bases from V and 5 from J; bases not matched to a gene: 4. Germline values: CDR1 SQVTM, CDR2 ANQGSEA. CDR3 residues: CSVTGGEETQYF. The CDR3 region has the DNA TGCAGCGTGACAGGGGGGGAGGAGACCCAGTACTTC.

This clonotype was seen a few times. This rearrangement joins TRBV29-1 to TRBJ1-1; tentative D call: TRBD1 (5 bases). In germline, CDR1 is SQVTM, CDR2 ANQGSEA. Trimming pared 4 bases from V and 0 bases from J, leaving 9 bases between. The CDR3 is 13 amino acids. CDR3 sequence reads: CSVVKGMNTEAFF. The CDR3 DNA reads TGCAGCGTTGTAAAGGGGATGAACACTGAAGCTTTCTTT.

This clonotype showed up many times. The chain couples TRBV5-6 to TRBJ1-5; weak D call: TRBD1 (6 bases). The CDR3 runs to 16 residues. Germline V gene sequence: CDR1 SGHDT, CDR2 YYEEEE. The V and J ends lost 9 bases and 1 base respectively, with 20 bases between them. The CDR3 spells CATKSWGGRSNQPQHF. The DNA for the CDR3 is TGTGCCACCAAAAGCTGGGGGGGCAGAAGCAATCAGCCCCAGCATTTT.

This chain uses TRBV11-2 with TRBJ2-7; 9 nucleotides line up with TRBD2. The CDR3 totals 19 residues. Germline V gene sequence: CDR1 SGHAT, CDR2 FQNNGV. V was clipped by 4 bases and J by 5 bases; unmatched bases: 21. This CDR3 reads CASSSLLHFGREGLDEQYF. The CDR3 nucleotides read TGTGCCAGCAGCTCGCTACTACATTTCGGGCGGGAGGGCCTGGACGAGCAGTACTTC. Variable domain in full (rest from reference TRBV11-2 and TRBJ2-7): EAGVAQSPRYKIIEKRQSVAFWCNPISGHATLYWYQQILGQGPKLLIQFQNNGVVDDSQLPKDRFSAERLKGVDSTLKIQPAKLEDSAVYLCASSSLLHFGREGLDEQYFGPGTRLTVT.

This clonotype showed up just a few times. The V gene is TRBV3-1, the J gene TRBJ2-5, with 8 bases identical to TRBD1. Trimming cost V 4 bases and J 5 bases; bases outside gene matches: 9. CDR1 LGHDT and CDR2 YNNKEL come from the germline V gene (reference sequence). The CDR3 is 15 amino acids. CDR3 DNA: TGTGCCAGCAGCCGGACAGGGTCGACAATGGAGACCCAGTACTTC. Translating gives CASSRTGSTMETQYF.

This chain uses TRBV6-6 with TRBJ1-4, with D perhaps TRBD1 (6 bases). The CDR3 consists of 14 residues. Germline V gives CDR1 MNHNY, CDR2 SVGAGI (reference sequence). V was cut by 2 bases and J by 8 bases, with 12 bases left in between. The CDR3 DNA is TGTGCCAGCAGTTACGCGGGGGCACGAGAAAAACTGTTTTTT. This encodes CASSYAGAREKLFF.

This clonotype was counted between two and nine times. The J gene is TRBJ1-5, the V gene TRBV18; no definite D call. V was pared by 0 bases and J by 7 bases, with 4 bases between. Per the germline V gene, CDR1 is KGHSH and CDR2 is LQKENI. The CDR3 is 12 amino acids. Here the CDR3 reads CASSPPQQPQHF. The CDR3 coding sequence is TGTGCCAGCTCACCACCCCAACAGCCCCAGCATTTT.